Presented here are 12 T cell receptor beta chains from one specimen sequenced in a study of blood T cell repertoires in COVID-19. Method: immunoSEQ multiplex PCR; TCRdb's copy keeps in-frame clones and lacks some. The repertoire holds approximately 100,000 clones, with roughly 90% as singletons. Sequenced sample: peripheral blood. The receptors come from a human donor with acute or convalescent COVID-19. The donor label of this sample is uncertain.

The chain combines TRBV6-1 with TRBJ1-2; D ambiguous. Trimming cost V 6 bases and J 3 bases, with 8 bases left between them. The CDR3 runs 12 residues. CDR1 is MNHNS and CDR2 is SASEGT in the germline V gene. For the CDR3, the DNA is TGTGCCAGCAGGACACTTGACTATGGCTACACCTTC. Protein sequence: CASRTLDYGYTF.

The sample holds one count of this clone. The chain has TRBV11-2 and TRBJ2-3; a weak D match, TRBD2 (6 bases). The CDR3 sequence is 12 residues long. Trimming cost V 6 bases and J 5 bases, with 9 bases left between them. From germline, CDR1 is SGHAT and CDR2 FQNNGV. For the CDR3, the DNA is TGTGCCAGCAGGCGGGGACGAGATACGCAGTATTTT. It specifies CASRRGRDTQYF.

The chain joins TRBV7-8 to TRBJ2-7; TRBD2 matches at 14 bases. Germline V gene sequence: CDR1 SGHVS, CDR2 FQNEAQ. The J segment lost 2 bases and the V segment lost 4 bases, leaving 10 bases of the junction unmatched. This CDR3 has 18 residues. The CDR3 here is CASSSRPGLAGGAYEQYF. In DNA, the CDR3 is TGTGCCAGCAGCTCCCGCCCTGGACTAGCGGGGGGAGCCTACGAGCAGTACTTC.

The V gene is TRBV30, the J gene TRBJ1-1; D call uncertain. Trimming removed 0 bases from V and 2 bases from J, with 7 bases in between. There are 13 residues in the CDR3. Per germline, CDR1 GTSNPN and CDR2 SVGIG (reference sequence). The CDR3: CAWSVQENTEAFF. The CDR3, as DNA: TGTGCCTGGAGTGTACAAGAAAACACTGAAGCTTTCTTT.

V gene TRBV19 combines with J gene TRBJ2-1; 12 nucleotides line up with TRBD2. Trimming cost V 3 bases and J 6 bases; bases outside gene matches: 9. CDR1 and CDR2 (germline): LNHDA, SQIVND (reference sequence). The CDR3 length is 17 residues. This CDR3 reads CASSMGASGGALNEQFF. DNA for the CDR3: TGTGCCAGTAGTATGGGAGCTAGCGGGGGGGCCCTCAATGAGCAGTTCTTC.

This chain links TRBV15 with TRBJ2-1, with D tentatively TRBD2 (5 bases). The length of the CDR3 is 16 residues. Germline CDR1 LNHNV, CDR2 YYDKDF (reference sequence). V shed 1 base and J shed 0 bases, with 10 bases lying between them. The CDR3 reads CATSRVGRGSYNEQFF. CDR3 bases: TGTGCCACCAGCAGAGTTGGACGGGGCTCCTACAATGAGCAGTTCTTC.

The chain has TRBV11-3 and TRBJ2-2; unclear D gene. The germline V gene has CDR1 SGHNT and CDR2 YENEEA. V was shortened by 1 base and J by 7 bases, with 10 bases between the two germline ends. This CDR3 contains 14 residues. CDR3 residues: CASSLVSFGGELFF. As DNA, the CDR3 is TGTGCCAGCAGCTTAGTGAGTTTCGGCGGGGAGCTGTTTTTT.

This clone occurred once. Written as DNA, the CDR3 is TGCAGCGTTGGACGACCGGGACTAGCGGGGCCTGGGGTCAACAATGAGCAGTTCTTC. As protein: CSVGRPGLAGPGVNNEQFF. V gene TRBV29-1 combines with J gene TRBJ2-1; 13 bases align to TRBD2. After removal of 4 bases from V and 5 bases from J, the junction contained 17 bases not matched to a gene. Germline lookup yields CDR1 SQVTM and CDR2 ANQGSEA. The CDR3 has 19 residues.

This chain connects TRBV5-1 to TRBJ1-2; weak D call: TRBD1 (5 bases). Germline V gene lookup returns CDR1 SGHRS and CDR2 YFSETQ. Trimming took off 0 bases at V and 4 bases at J, with 10 bases between the two ends. The CDR3 is made up of 14 amino acids. CDR3 region: CASSLDGQGYGYTF. CDR3 coding DNA: TGCGCCAGCAGCTTGGACGGCCAGGGCTATGGCTACACCTTC.

This rearrangement joins TRBV27 to TRBJ1-6; D is perhaps TRBD1 (5 bases). Germline assignment: CDR1 MNHEY and CDR2 SMNVEV (reference sequence). This CDR3 has 15 residues. V was trimmed by 1 base and J by 9 bases, leaving 13 bases between them. For the CDR3, the DNA is TGTGCCAGCAGTTTATACGGGGGAGGAATTTCACCCCTCCACTTT. This gives the protein CASSLYGGGISPLHF.

The gene calls are TRBV13 and TRBJ1-2, with 8 bases fitting TRBD1. CDR3 length: 14 residues. Trimming took 3 bases from V and 3 from J; bases not matched to a gene: 3. The V gene's germline CDR1 is PRHDT and CDR2 FYEKMQ (reference sequence). The CDR3 region is CASSFGQGDYGYTF. The CDR3 DNA reads TGTGCCAGCAGCTTCGGACAGGGTGACTATGGCTACACCTTC.

The V and J genes are TRBV30 and TRBJ1-3; D might be TRBD1 (5 bases). The CDR3 covers 17 residues. The V gene's germline CDR1 is GTSNPN and CDR2 SVGIG (reference sequence). V lost 0 bases and J lost 0, with 15 bases in between. The CDR3 DNA is TGTGCCTGGAGTGTACCGGGGGTCCGTTACTCTGGAAACACCATATATTTT. Its protein is CAWSVPGVRYSGNTIYF.